These 17 T cell receptor beta chains came from one sample sequenced in a study of T-cell memory formation after mild COVID-19. TCRdb re-derived calls from the 5' RACE reads in MiXCR, one entry per CDR3 protein. The sample records roughly 610,000 distinct CDR3 sequences, 15% to 20% being singletons. Sequencing input: PBMCs or a T cell subset sorted from them (not recorded which). The receptors here all came from an adult woman who had mild COVID-19 (a few samples of this study predate the infection). Cell type and time point are not known.

This clonotype was observed a few times. This sequence joins TRBV24-1 and TRBJ1-6, with TRBD1 matching 9 bases. The V gene end was trimmed by 10 bases and the J gene end by 10 bases; junction bases not matched to a gene: 10. The CDR3 extends over 14 amino acids. Germline V gene sequence: CDR1 KGHDR, CDR2 SFDVKD. This CDR3 is CATTHRGHGSPLHF. In DNA form, the CDR3 reads TGTGCCACGACCCACAGGGGGCACGGATCACCCCTCCACTTT.

V gene TRBV20-1 combines with J gene TRBJ2-2, with D possibly TRBD2 on 5 matching bases. This CDR3 region has 15 residues. V was pared by 0 bases and J by 5 bases, with 13 bases between. Germline V gene lookup returns CDR1 DFQATT and CDR2 SNEGSKA (reference sequence). The CDR3: CSARDPTGGTGELFF. In DNA form, the CDR3 reads TGCAGTGCTAGAGACCCCACTGGCGGGACCGGGGAGCTGTTTTTT.

The table lists this clonotype with a few counts. CDR3 bases: TGTGCCAGCAGTTTACTAGCGGATGCACCATATACCGGCGAGCAGTACTTC. Amino acid sequence: CASSLLADAPYTGEQYF. V usage is TRBV27 and J usage is TRBJ2-7, with 7 bases that match TRBD2. This CDR3 region has 17 residues. V lost 2 bases to trimming and J lost 6 bases; unmatched junction nucleotides: 16. The V gene's germline CDR1 is MNHEY and CDR2 SMNVEV (reference sequence).

This clonotype was counted only a few times. The J gene is TRBJ1-4, the V gene TRBV7-9, with no clear D. The V end was cut by 1 base, the J end by 4 bases, with 10 bases between. Germline V CDR1 and CDR2: SEHNR, FQNEAQ (reference sequence). The CDR3 is 15 residues long. The CDR3 spells CASSLGDTGNEKLFF. CDR3 DNA: TGTGCCAGCAGCTTAGGAGACACGGGTAATGAAAAACTGTTTTTT. Full variable domain (outside the CDR3, taken from reference TRBV7-9 and TRBJ1-4): DTGVSQNPRHKITKRGQNVTFRCDPISEHNRLYWYRQTLGQGPEFLTYFQNEAQLEKSRLLSDRFSAERPKGSFSTLEIQRTEQGDSAMYLCASSLGDTGNEKLFFGSGTQLSVL.

This clonotype was found many times. The rearrangement links TRBV12-3 or TRBV12-4 to TRBJ1-2, with TRBD1 as a possible D gene (5 bases). The V gene lost 6 bases and the J gene lost 8 bases, with 16 bases spanning the gap. This CDR3 region has 13 residues. The CDR3 loop is CASSTEGILGYTF. CDR3 DNA sequence: TGTGCCAGCAGCACCGAGGGGATATTAGGCTACACCTTC.

This chain joins TRBV14 and TRBJ2-7; no clear D gene. V was pared by 4 bases and J by 2 bases, with 9 bases between. Germline-derived CDR1 and CDR2 are SGHDN and FVKESK. The CDR3 loop spans 13 amino acids. The CDR3 DNA sequence: TGTGCCAGCAGCCCACGATCGGCCTACGAGCAGTACTTC. It specifies CASSPRSAYEQYF. The variable domain in full, completed from reference TRBV14 and TRBJ2-7, reads EAGVTQFPSHSVIEKGQTVTLRCDPISGHDNLYWYRRVMGKEIKFLLHFVKESKQDESGMPNNRFLAERTGGTYSTLKVQPAELEDSGVYFCASSPRSAYEQYFGPGTRLTVT.

The table lists this clonotype with a few counts. A read error may account for a junction end that differs from germline. The J gene is TRBJ2-6, the V gene TRBV9; weak D call: TRBD2 (6 bases). This CDR3 has 15 residues. Germline-derived CDR1 and CDR2 are SGDLS and YYNGEE. The CDR3 reads CASSVDRDGGNVLTF. In DNA form, the CDR3 reads TGTGCCAGCAGCGTAGACCGGGACGGGGGCAACGTCCTGACTTTC. The complete variable domain, with remaining parts taken from reference TRBV9 and TRBJ2-6, reads DSGVTQTPKHLITATGQRVTLRCSPRSGDLSVYWYQQSLDQGLQFLIQYYNGEERAKGNILERFSAQQFPDLHSELNLSSLELGDSALYFCASSVDRDGGNVLTFGAGSRLTVL.

The V gene is TRBV5-1, the J gene TRBJ2-7; TRBD1 matches 9 bases. The CDR3 is 13 residues long. Trimming at V came to 7 bases and at J to 3 bases, leaving 5 bases not matched to a gene. In germline, CDR1 is SGHRS, CDR2 YFSETQ. The CDR3 DNA reads as TGCGCCAGCCAGGACAGGGGTAACTACGAGCAGTACTTC. It specifies CASQDRGNYEQYF. Filled out from reference TRBV5-1 and TRBJ2-7, the complete variable domain reads KAGVTQTPRYLIKTRGQQVTLSCSPISGHRSVSWYQQTPGQGLQFLFEYFSETQRNKGNFPGRFSGRQFSNSRSEMNVSTLELGDSALYLCASQDRGNYEQYFGPGTRLTVT.

This clonotype was recorded a few times. The chain uses TRBV5-1 and TRBJ1-6; D might be TRBD1 (6 bases). Germline lookup yields CDR1 SGHRS and CDR2 YFSETQ. This CDR3 contains 17 residues. V lost 4 bases and J 4 bases, leaving 18 bases between the germline ends. The CDR3 is CASSERTASFYNSPLHF. The DNA for the CDR3 is TGCGCCAGCAGCGAAAGGACAGCTAGCTTTTATAATTCACCCCTCCACTTT. Supplemented by reference TRBV5-1 and TRBJ1-6, the full variable domain reads KAGVTQTPRYLIKTRGQQVTLSCSPISGHRSVSWYQQTPGQGLQFLFEYFSETQRNKGNFPGRFSGRQFSNSRSEMNVSTLELGDSALYLCASSERTASFYNSPLHFGNGTRLTVT.

CDR3 nucleotide sequence: TGCGCCAGCAGCCGAGGAGGAGACAGGGGCAATGAGCAGTTCTTC. Protein product: CASSRGGDRGNEQFF. The chain carries TRBV5-1 and TRBJ2-1, with 8 bases lining up with TRBD1. Looked up from germline, CDR1 is SGHRS and CDR2 is YFSETQ. J was trimmed by 6 bases and V by 4 bases; bases with no gene match: 9. The CDR3 consists of 15 residues.

The chain carries TRBV2 and TRBJ2-3, with D maybe TRBD2 (5 bases). Germline-derived CDR1 and CDR2 are SNHLY and FYNNEI. Deletions cut 4 bases from V and 2 bases from J, with 13 bases between. This CDR3 region has 15 residues. CDR3 region: CASSASPGTTDTQYF. The CDR3, as DNA: TGTGCCAGCAGTGCTTCCCCGGGAACCACAGATACGCAGTATTTT.

This chain links TRBV2 with TRBJ2-7; D may be TRBD1 or TRBD2 (6 bases each). Trimming took 5 bases from V and 0 from J, leaving 20 bases between them. Germline V gene lookup returns CDR1 SNHLY and CDR2 FYNNEI. The CDR3 totals 17 residues. The CDR3 loop is CASSPLLWGATSYEQYF. CDR3 nucleotides: TGTGCCAGCAGTCCCCTCTTGTGGGGGGCTACCTCCTACGAGCAGTACTTC.

The chain links TRBV20-1 to TRBJ2-1, with 7 nucleotides matching TRBD2. The V segment lost 3 bases and the J segment 5 bases; nucleotides outside the gene matches: 7. CDR1 and CDR2 (germline): DFQATT, SNEGSKA (reference sequence). This CDR3 has 14 amino acids. The CDR3 nucleotides read TGCAGTGCTAGGATACTAGCGCCTCACAATGAGCAGTTCTTC. Translation: CSARILAPHNEQFF.

V and J are TRBV7-9 and TRBJ2-6, with D possibly being TRBD1 (5 bases). This CDR3 contains 17 residues. Looked up from germline, CDR1 is SEHNR and CDR2 is FQNEAQ (reference sequence). Trimming removed 3 bases at V and 0 bases at J, with 12 bases between. DNA for the CDR3: TGTGCCAGCAGCTTGGGAATAGACAGCTCTGGGGCCAACGTCCTGACTTTC. It specifies CASSLGIDSSGANVLTF.

This clonotype came up a few times. The chain couples TRBV5-1 to TRBJ1-6; possible D gene TRBD1, 5 bases. The V end was cut by 4 bases, the J end by 13 bases, with 18 bases between. CDR1 SGHRS and CDR2 YFSETQ come from the germline V gene. The CDR3 has 14 amino acids. CDR3 amino acids: CASSQGTSQWPLHF. CDR3 DNA: TGCGCCAGCAGCCAAGGGACTTCGCAGTGGCCCCTCCACTTT.

The chain recombines TRBV5-1 with TRBJ1-5, with no clear D. V lost 2 bases and J 2 bases, leaving 8 bases between the germline ends. The CDR3 contains 14 residues. Germline V gene lookup returns CDR1 SGHRS and CDR2 YFSETQ. The CDR3 sequence: CASSFGMGNQPQHF. In nucleotides, the CDR3 is TGCGCCAGCAGCTTCGGTATGGGCAATCAGCCCCAGCATTTT.

This chain uses TRBV12-3 or TRBV12-4 with TRBJ2-5, with a possible D match to TRBD2 (7 bases). V shed 6 bases and J shed 5 bases, with 16 bases lying between them. This CDR3 region has 14 residues. The CDR3 DNA reads as TGTGCCAGCAGCCTCCGCGGGGGCCCTGAGACCCAGTACTTC. Protein product: CASSLRGGPETQYF.